The clone carrying this T cell receptor (beta chain) occurred a few times. Its matching antigen is unknown. This entry belongs to a study of T-cell reconstitution after alpha-beta-depleted transplantation in children. Study observations and caveats: One year after transplant, T-cell counts and diversity came mostly from newly produced T cells.

A library of TCRbeta sequences, prepared with unique molecular identifiers, was generated. Via MiXCR, TCRdb re-called the PCR reads, giving one row per CDR3 protein. The sample includes hundreds of thousands of distinct CDR3 sequences, roughly 15% of them seen just once. CDR1 and CDR2 from the germline V gene are MNHEY and SMNVEV (reference sequence). The CDR3 loop spans 13 amino acids. Trimming removed 5 bases from V and 6 bases from J; junction bases left unmatched: 1. The TCR originated in a male patient between 10 and 17 years old who had a stem cell transplant for acute lymphoblastic leukemia, so the T cells may come from the graft donor. The gene calls are TRBV27 and TRBJ2-1, with 10 bases fitting TRBD2. The sequencing here drew on PBMCs, mostly from graft donor cells, taken 360 days after TCRalphabeta/CD19-depleted stem cell transplant. DNA of the CDR3: TGTGCCAGCAGTAGCGGGAGGGCCAATGAGCAGTTCTTC. Translated: CASSSGRANEQFF.